What follows describes a single T cell receptor (beta chain). Method: immunoSEQ multiplex PCR; TCRdb's copy keeps in-frame clones and lacks some. The sample consists of about 150,000 clones, 94% of them appearing once. This sample is drawn from a study of control samples from healthy donors and cancer patients. Germline V gives CDR1 SGHTA, CDR2 FQGNSA. The CDR3 is 13 residues long. The V and J ends lost 4 bases and 6 bases respectively, with 10 bases between them. Sequencing was carried out using blood. The TCR comes from a woman aged 18 to 35 in good health. The V gene is TRBV7-2, the J gene TRBJ1-5; D unclear. The DNA for the CDR3 is TGTGCCAGCAGCTACGGAGGTAGTCAGCCCCAGCATTTT. It codes for CASSYGGSQPQHF.